Presented here are 11 T cell receptor beta chains from one specimen sequenced in a study of CD8 T cells in Susac syndrome. Reverse transcription used roughly 0.45 to 1 ug RNA and random hexamers. MiXCR, applied by TCRdb to the immunoSEQ multiplex PCR reads, yields one record per CDR3 protein. The sample lists tens of thousands of distinct CDR3 sequences; roughly 93% were seen once. The sequenced sample consisted of CD8+ T cells from PBMCs. These receptors were taken from a human donor with Susac syndrome.

J is TRBJ2-3 and V is TRBV27, with 11 bases fitting TRBD2. V lost 2 bases, J lost 5 bases, and 15 bases stayed unmatched. Germline V gene data show CDR1 as MNHEY and CDR2 as SMNVEV (reference sequence). The CDR3 is 19 amino acids. The DNA for the CDR3 is TGTGCCAGCAGTTTACGTGTATCTAGCGGGGGGCCGGGCGGAGATACGCAGTATTTT. This translates into CASSLRVSSGGPGGDTQYF.

This clonotype was observed a single time. The V and J genes are TRBV20-1 and TRBJ2-1; D is ambiguous. V was cut by 2 bases and J by 5 bases, with 7 bases left in between. This CDR3 spans 12 amino acids. Germline V gene data show CDR1 as DFQATT and CDR2 as SNEGSKA (reference sequence). CDR3 DNA: TGCAGTGCTAGATCTGCTCACAATGAGCAGTTCTTC. It encodes CSARSAHNEQFF.

The chain links TRBV29-1 to TRBJ2-7; 9 bases are a match to TRBD1. The V segment lost 4 bases and the J segment 4 bases; nucleotides outside the gene matches: 5. Germline assignment: CDR1 SQVTM and CDR2 ANQGSEA. The CDR3 is made up of 13 amino acids. The CDR3 protein is CSVGTGEGYEQYF. DNA of the CDR3: TGCAGCGTTGGGACAGGGGAAGGGTACGAGCAGTACTTC.

The chain employs TRBV5-4 and TRBJ2-2; 12 bases align to TRBD2. This CDR3 has 15 residues. With 4 bases clipped from V and 4 bases from J, the junction kept 2 bases outside the gene matches. Germline V CDR1 and CDR2: SGHNT, YYREEE (reference sequence). CDR3 nucleotides: TGTGCCAGCAGCCGGACTAGCGGGGTCACCGGGGAGCTGTTTTTT. It translates to CASSRTSGVTGELFF.

The V and J genes are TRBV13 and TRBJ2-1; 13 bases are a match to TRBD2. Losses at the gene ends were 1 base for V and 7 bases for J; bases not matched to a gene: 1. CDR3 length: 15 amino acids. The germline gives CDR1 PRHDT, CDR2 FYEKMQ (reference sequence). The DNA for the CDR3 is TGTGCCAGCAGCTTAGTGGGACTAGCGGGGAATGAGCAGTTCTTC. Translated: CASSLVGLAGNEQFF.

V usage is TRBV28 and J usage is TRBJ2-6, with TRBD2 identical over 7 bases. With 4 bases clipped from V and 0 bases from J, the junction kept 6 bases outside the gene matches. The length of the CDR3 is 17 residues. From germline, CDR1 is MDHEN and CDR2 SYDVKM. This CDR3 reads CASSSPREGSGANVLTF. Written as DNA, the CDR3 is TGTGCCAGCAGTTCCCCCAGGGAGGGCTCTGGGGCCAACGTCCTGACTTTC.

The CDR3 DNA reads as TGTGCCAGCAGCCTTATTCCCTATCAGCCCCAGCATTTT. Amino acids: CASSLIPYQPQHF. The chain joins TRBV3-1 to TRBJ1-5; D remains ambiguous. The germline V and J ends were trimmed by 4 bases and 5 bases, with 9 bases remaining between them. The germline V gene has CDR1 LGHDT and CDR2 YNNKEL (reference sequence). The CDR3 is 13 amino acids.

The rearrangement links TRBV2 to TRBJ2-7; the D is unclear. The V gene's germline CDR1 is SNHLY and CDR2 FYNNEI. The CDR3 has 15 residues. Trimming stripped 4 bases from V and 2 bases from J, with 15 bases between. Written as DNA, the CDR3 is TGTGCCAGCAGTGGGATGGTAGGGCAGACCTACGAGCAGTACTTC. It encodes CASSGMVGQTYEQYF.

The V and J genes are TRBV9 and TRBJ2-5; D tentatively fits TRBD1 or TRBD2 (5 bases each). Germline V CDR1 and CDR2: SGDLS, YYNGEE. The CDR3 contains 13 residues. V was cut by 0 bases and J by 5 bases, with 8 bases left in between. The CDR3: CASSVGGWETQYF. Written as DNA, the CDR3 is TGTGCCAGCAGCGTAGGGGGGTGGGAGACCCAGTACTTC.

This clonotype was recorded only once. Here the CDR3 reads CASSLSPTEAFF. Written as DNA, the CDR3 is TGTGCCAGCAGTTTATCCCCCACTGAAGCTTTCTTT. V and J are TRBV12-3 or TRBV12-4 and TRBJ1-1; D uncertain. Trimming cost V 2 bases and J 4 bases, with 5 bases left between them. This CDR3 has 12 amino acids.

The genes are TRBV28 and TRBJ1-1; no clear D. The germline V gene encodes CDR1 MDHEN and CDR2 SYDVKM. V was trimmed by 5 bases and J by 5 bases, leaving 12 bases between them. CDR3 size: 13 residues. CDR3: CASSPGLTTEAFF. The CDR3 bases are TGTGCCAGCAGTCCCGGACTTACTACTGAAGCTTTCTTT. The whole variable domain, remainder taken from reference TRBV28 and TRBJ1-1, is DVKVTQSSRYLVKRTGEKVFLECVQDMDHENMFWYRQDPGLGLRLIYFSYDVKMKEKGDIPEGYSVSREKKERFSLILESASTNQTSMYLCASSPGLTTEAFFGQGTRLTVV.